The 4 T cell receptor beta chains presented below share a single source sample, sequenced in a study of identical twins. TCRdb processed the 5' RACE reads anew with MiXCR; each CDR3 protein has one entry. The sample has about 530,000 distinct CDR3 sequences, approximately 16% seen once. These same data were also listed under a study on yellow fever vaccine responses in identical twins.

Sequencing used CD4+ T cells sorted from blood. These receptors all stem from a young woman in good health.

This clonotype has a handful of counts. The chain couples TRBV11-2 to TRBJ1-3; a weak D match, TRBD1 (5 bases). The CDR3 is 17 amino acids. The V and J ends lost 5 bases and 0 bases respectively, with 17 bases between them. CDR1 is SGHAT, CDR2 FQNNGV, per germline. The CDR3 reads CASSPLTAQVSGNTIYF. The CDR3 nucleotides read TGTGCCAGCAGCCCATTGACAGCCCAAGTCTCTGGAAACACCATATATTTT.

The chain combines TRBV10-3 with TRBJ2-1; D ambiguous. The length of the CDR3 is 12 residues. The V end lost 5 bases, the J end lost 7 bases, and 9 bases lay between the germline ends. Germline V gene data show CDR1 as ENHRY and CDR2 as SYGVKD. The CDR3 coding sequence is TGTGCCATCAGTACGACGGGTAATGAGCAGTTCTTC. It yields the protein CAISTTGNEQFF.

This clonotype appeared a few times. The chain recombines TRBV5-6 with TRBJ2-1, with D tentatively TRBD1 (6 bases). V lost 5 bases to trimming and J lost 3 bases, with 18 bases between them. Looked up from germline, CDR1 is SGHDT and CDR2 is YYEEEE. The CDR3 runs to 16 residues. The DNA of the CDR3 is TGTGCCAGCAGTCCGCTAGTGGGGGCCTACTACAATGAGCAGTTCTTC. Its translation: CASSPLVGAYYNEQFF. Variable domain in full (rest from reference TRBV5-6 and TRBJ2-1): DAGVTQSPTHLIKTRGQQVTLRCSPKSGHDTVSWYQQALGQGPQFIFQYYEEEERQRGNFPDRFSGHQFPNYSSELNVNALLLGDSALYLCASSPLVGAYYNEQFFGPGTRLTVL.

About this clonotype: At one boundary the junction diverges from the germline segment, which might be a read error. This chain joins TRBV10-2 and TRBJ2-1, with 9 nucleotides matching TRBD1. Germline CDR1 is WSHSY and CDR2 is SAAADI. This CDR3 spans 14 amino acids. The CDR3 coding sequence is TGCGCCAGCAGGGAGGGACAGGGAAGGAATGGGCAGTTCTTC. Amino acid sequence: CASREGQGRNGQFF.